These 17 T cell receptor beta chains were all obtained from the same sample, sequenced in a study of blood T cell repertoires in COVID-19. Here immunoSEQ multiplex PCR was the method, and the copy in TCRdb shows in-frame clones only, minus some. The sample has 84,000 or so clones, roughly 80% seen once. The specimen sequenced was peripheral blood. The receptors stem from a human donor in a cohort sampled during active COVID-19.

J is TRBJ2-7 and V is TRBV7-2; 10 bases line up with TRBD1. This CDR3 is 15 amino acids long. Germline values: CDR1 SGHTA, CDR2 FQGNSA. V lost 0 bases to trimming and J lost 6 bases; unmatched junction nucleotides: 5. CDR3 sequence (DNA): TGTGCCAGCAGCTTAGCTGGGACAGGGGCGGGCGAGCAGTACTTC. It codes for CASSLAGTGAGEQYF.

The chain uses TRBV5-1 and TRBJ2-7, with D tentatively TRBD2 (6 bases). There are 14 residues in the CDR3. Germline CDR1 SGHRS, CDR2 YFSETQ. The germline V and J ends were trimmed by 0 bases and 2 bases, with 9 bases remaining between them. The CDR3 bases are TGCGCCAGCAGCTTGGGACTAGAGACCTACGAGCAGTACTTC. It encodes CASSLGLETYEQYF.

This chain links TRBV18 with TRBJ2-7, with TRBD1 matching over 7 bases. Trimming cost V 0 bases and J 1 base; bases outside gene matches: 6. Germline-derived CDR1 and CDR2 are KGHSH and LQKENI. This CDR3 contains 16 residues. CDR3 sequence reads: CASSPPRGRESYEQYF. The DNA for the CDR3 is TGTGCCAGCTCACCACCGAGGGGGCGTGAGTCCTACGAGCAGTACTTC.

The chain recombines TRBV18 with TRBJ1-1; a possible D gene is TRBD1 (5 bases). V gave up 0 bases and J gave up 11 bases, with 13 bases separating them. The CDR3 sequence is 13 residues long. Germline V lookup: CDR1 KGHSH, CDR2 LQKENI. Here the CDR3 reads CASSPPAGPGAFF. DNA for the CDR3: TGTGCCAGCTCACCACCCGCGGGGCCGGGGGCTTTCTTT.

As DNA, the CDR3 is TGTGCCAGCAGCTCTTCCCCCGGGACAGGGAACACTGAAGCTTTCTTT. Its protein product is CASSSSPGTGNTEAFF. The chain recombines TRBV5-4 with TRBJ1-1, with 8 bases fitting TRBD1. V trimming: 3 bases; J trimming: 1 base; junction bases outside the gene matches: 8. The CDR3 runs 16 residues. The germline CDR1 and CDR2 sequences are SGHNT and YYREEE (reference sequence).

This clone was counted a few times. The rearrangement joins TRBV29-1 to TRBJ1-2; 7 nucleotides align to TRBD1. V gave up 7 bases and J gave up 5 bases; unmatched junction bases: 4. The CDR3 contains 11 residues. Germline V CDR1 and CDR2: SQVTM, ANQGSEA. CDR3 nucleotide sequence: TGCAGCGGTCGGGACAGTTATGGCTACACCTTC. This codes for CSGRDSYGYTF.

The rearrangement uses TRBV14 and TRBJ1-2; D gene uncertain. The germline gives CDR1 SGHDN, CDR2 FVKESK. The V and J ends lost 4 bases and 5 bases respectively, with 14 bases between them. The CDR3 is made up of 14 amino acids. The CDR3 DNA reads TGTGCCAGCAGCCCGGGGAGCTTCCTGTATGGCTACACCTTC. This translates into CASSPGSFLYGYTF.

This chain uses TRBV19 with TRBJ2-5; TRBD1 agrees at 8 bases. Germline V CDR1 and CDR2: LNHDA, SQIVND (reference sequence). Germline trimming cut 5 bases from V and 6 bases from J; bases unmatched to any gene: 14. The CDR3 has 16 residues. In nucleotides, the CDR3 is TGTGCCAGTAGTGTCCCCGGGGGACAGGATTGGAAGACCCAGTACTTC. Translated, it gives CASSVPGGQDWKTQYF.

The chain's CDR3 is CASSPPSTVGEQYF. The CDR3 DNA sequence: TGTGCCAGCTCACCACCGTCGACAGTCGGAGAGCAGTACTTC. The rearrangement links TRBV18 to TRBJ2-7, with D possibly TRBD1 on 5 matching bases. Deletions cut 0 bases from V and 7 bases from J, with 13 bases between. The CDR3 runs 14 residues. Looked up from germline, CDR1 is KGHSH and CDR2 is LQKENI.

The chain links TRBV6-5 to TRBJ1-6; D might be TRBD1 (5 bases). V lost 0 bases, J lost 7 bases, and 10 bases lay in between. The CDR3 contains 15 residues. Looked up from germline, CDR1 is MNHEY and CDR2 is SVGAGI. The CDR3 DNA reads TGTGCCAGCAGTTACTCTTGGGGGGAAAATTCACCCCTCCACTTT. It is translated as CASSYSWGENSPLHF.

The rearrangement joins TRBV30 to TRBJ1-1; D remains ambiguous. The V end was cut by 0 bases, the J end by 3 bases, with 14 bases between. Germline V gene lookup returns CDR1 GTSNPN and CDR2 SVGIG (reference sequence). The CDR3 length is 15 residues. CDR3 amino acids: CAWSVPRLRYTEAFF. CDR3 sequence (DNA): TGTGCCTGGAGTGTACCCAGACTAAGGTACACTGAAGCTTTCTTT.

This clone was counted between two and nine times. The V gene is TRBV5-6, the J gene TRBJ2-7; 11 positions agree with TRBD2. This CDR3 region has 15 residues. V dropped 2 bases and J dropped 7; count of bases not matched to a gene: 8. CDR1 and CDR2 (germline): SGHDT, YYEEEE. CDR3 sequence: CASSFLAGGPKEQYF. As DNA, the CDR3 is TGTGCCAGCAGCTTTCTAGCGGGGGGTCCTAAGGAGCAGTACTTC.

This clone was seen only a few times. J is TRBJ1-6 and V is TRBV4-3; D is undetermined. There are 15 residues in the CDR3. CDR1 is LGHNA, CDR2 YSLEER, per germline. With 6 bases removed from V and 5 bases from J, the gap between germline ends came to 14 bases. The CDR3 reads CASRVGRDHNSPLHF. CDR3 DNA: TGCGCCAGCAGGGTCGGACGGGATCATAATTCACCCCTCCACTTT.

The V call is TRBV5-1, the J call TRBJ2-5, with TRBD1 identical over 7 bases. This CDR3 has 14 amino acids. Germline loops: CDR1 SGHRS, CDR2 YFSETQ. Germline trimming cut 0 bases from V and 6 bases from J; bases unmatched to any gene: 5. The CDR3 protein is CASSLANRGQTQYF. Here the CDR3 DNA reads TGCGCCAGCAGCTTGGCCAACAGGGGACAGACCCAGTACTTC. Complete variable domain (other parts from reference TRBV5-1 and TRBJ2-5): KAGVTQTPRYLIKTRGQQVTLSCSPISGHRSVSWYQQTPGQGLQFLFEYFSETQRNKGNFPGRFSGRQFSNSRSEMNVSTLELGDSALYLCASSLANRGQTQYFGPGTRLLVL.

Turning to this clone: Other DNA variants within this sample encode the same CDR3. The chain joins TRBV9 to TRBJ1-6, with a weak D call TRBD1 (6 bases). The CDR3 spans 14 residues. Trimming took off 1 base at V and 4 bases at J, with 6 bases between the two ends. Looked up from germline, CDR1 is SGDLS and CDR2 is YYNGEE. The CDR3 coding sequence is TGTGCCAGCAGCGTACAGGGGTATAATTCACCCCTCCACTTT. Translated: CASSVQGYNSPLHF.

The V gene is TRBV5-6, the J gene TRBJ1-5; 7 nucleotides align to TRBD1. There are 16 residues in the CDR3. CDR1 and CDR2 (germline): SGHDT, YYEEEE. V lost 0 bases, J lost 5 bases, and 8 bases stayed unmatched. In DNA form, the CDR3 reads TGTGCCAGCAGCTTGGCGGGGACAGAGGGCTATCAGCCCCAGCATTTT. Translating it yields CASSLAGTEGYQPQHF.

This clone was counted between two and nine times. CDR3 region: CASSKDRSYEQYF. In DNA, the CDR3 is TGTGCCAGCAGCAAGGACAGATCCTACGAGCAGTACTTC. The V gene is TRBV12-3 or TRBV12-4, the J gene TRBJ2-7, with D possibly matching TRBD1 (6 bases). The CDR3 loop spans 13 amino acids. Deletions cut 6 bases from V and 1 base from J, with 10 bases between.